The next 31 T cell receptor beta chains were all read from a single sample in a study of siplizumab effects on memory and regulatory T cells (dated by TCRdb to between 2018 and 2021). Receptor libraries were prepared by the immunoSEQ multiplex PCR assay. TCRdb retrieved this table from immuneACCESS and kept in-frame rearrangements only. Not all clones are present; in checked studies, unresolved V genes account for under half, and no reason is known for the remainder. The sample contains tens of thousands of clones, over 95% of them found a single time. The ten largest clones represent 0.031% of the sample. The specimen sequenced was naive CD4+ T cells sorted from blood. This sample's cell subset or site label indicates: unstimulated naive T cells. Receptors were obtained from a human donor in good health.

The chain combines TRBV6-5 with TRBJ2-7; 7 bases line up with TRBD1. Germline CDR1 and CDR2: MNHEY and SVGAGI. Trimming took 8 bases from V and 9 from J; bases not matched to a gene: 13. The CDR3 totals 13 residues. CDR3 bases: TGTGCCAGCCGGGGCCCCGACAGGGCGGCGCAGTACTTC. This encodes CASRGPDRAAQYF.

This clone was recorded only once. The DNA of the CDR3 is TGCGCCAGCAGCCCGCAGGGGACGGGGGAAAAACTGTTTTTT. Amino acids: CASSPQGTGEKLFF. The V and J genes are TRBV4-1 and TRBJ1-4, with a tentative D call TRBD1 (6 bases). The CDR3 covers 14 residues. Germline assignment: CDR1 MGHRA and CDR2 YSYEKL. Deletions cut 4 bases from V and 8 bases from J, with 14 bases between.

This clone appeared a few times. For the CDR3, the DNA is TGCGCCAGCAGCCCTCGGGGGGGCGGAGACGGGGAGCTGTTTTTT. This gives the protein CASSPRGGGDGELFF. V is TRBV5-1 and J is TRBJ2-2; 8 bases align to TRBD2. J gave up 7 bases and V 4 bases, and 9 bases lay outside the gene matches. Germline V gene lookup returns CDR1 SGHRS and CDR2 YFSETQ. The CDR3 covers 15 residues.

The chain uses TRBV5-1 and TRBJ1-1; tentative D call: TRBD1 (5 bases). V lost 0 bases, J lost 0 bases, and 6 bases lay in between. Germline CDR1 reads SGHRS; CDR2 reads YFSETQ. The CDR3 has 14 amino acids. CDR3 in DNA: TGCGCCAGCAGCTTGGCAGGGATGAACACTGAAGCTTTCTTT. Protein sequence: CASSLAGMNTEAFF.

Concerning this clone: One junction end disagrees with the germline gene, perhaps due to a read error. The chain couples TRBV10-3 to TRBJ1-6; D is uncertain. The CDR3 sequence is 12 residues long. Germline CDR1 is ENHRY and CDR2 is SYGVKD. In DNA, the CDR3 is TGTGCCATCAGTGACGGCCTTCCTCAACCTAAATTT. As protein: CAISDGLPQPKF.

This clone was counted a single time. The V and J genes are TRBV7-3 and TRBJ2-1, with unresolved D. Trimming left V 0 bases short and J 11 bases short, with 17 bases between. Per the germline V gene, CDR1 is SGHTA and CDR2 is FQGTGA. CDR3 length: 15 residues. The DNA for the CDR3 is TGTGCCAGCAGCTTAACTCAGCTGCCGGCAAATCAGCAGTTCTTC. Its translation is CASSLTQLPANQQFF. The full variable domain, rest sourced from reference TRBV7-3 and TRBJ2-1, is GAGVSQTPSNKVTEKGKYVELRCDPISGHTALYWYRQSLGQGPEFLIYFQGTGAADDSGLPNDRFFAVRPEGSVSTLKIQRTERGDSAVYLCASSLTQLPANQQFFGPGTRLTVL.

The genes are TRBV7-2 and TRBJ2-3; D gene uncertain. The germline CDR1 and CDR2 sequences are SGHTA and FQGNSA. This CDR3 region has 11 residues. Trimming pared 6 bases from V and 5 bases from J, leaving 6 bases between. The CDR3 region is CASRAGDTQYF. The CDR3 nucleotides read TGTGCCAGCAGGGCTGGAGATACGCAGTATTTT.

This clone has only one observation. In DNA, the CDR3 is TGTGCCAGTAGTCCGCGTCGAACAGGGGCGACAGATACGCAGTATTTT. This codes for CASSPRRTGATDTQYF. The V call is TRBV19, the J call TRBJ2-3, with 7 bases that match TRBD1. The CDR3 sequence is 16 residues long. V dropped 5 bases and J dropped 3; count of bases not matched to a gene: 11. Germline assignment: CDR1 LNHDA and CDR2 SQIVND (reference sequence). Drawing the rest from reference TRBV19 and TRBJ2-3, the complete variable domain is DGGITQSPKYLFRKEGQNVTLSCEQNLNHDAMYWYRQDPGQGLRLIYYSQIVNDFQKGDIAEGYSVSREKKESFPLTVTSAQKNPTAFYLCASSPRRTGATDTQYFGPGTRLTVL.

CDR3 nucleotides: TGTGCCAGCAGCTTAGATACTAGCGGGTACAATGAGCAGTTCTTC. Its translation is CASSLDTSGYNEQFF. This rearrangement joins TRBV11-2 to TRBJ2-1; 9 bases agree with TRBD2. Germline CDR1 SGHAT, CDR2 FQNNGV. Trimming cost V 0 bases and J 4 bases; bases outside gene matches: 1. The CDR3 loop spans 15 amino acids.

This rearrangement joins TRBV6-5 to TRBJ1-6; D might be TRBD1 (5 bases). This CDR3 region has 15 residues. Germline V gene sequence: CDR1 MNHEY, CDR2 SVGAGI. Trimming took 2 bases from V and 9 from J, leaving 14 bases between them. In DNA, the CDR3 is TGTGCCAGCAGTTACGCGGGGGGTACTAGTTCACCCCTCCACTTT. Its translation is CASSYAGGTSSPLHF.

The chain employs TRBV6-5 and TRBJ2-1, with TRBD2 matching over 12 bases. CDR1 is MNHEY, CDR2 SVGAGI, per germline. The trim removed 6 bases at V and 9 bases at J, leaving 9 bases unmatched. CDR3 length: 15 residues. CDR3 nucleotides: TGTGCCAGCAGGCCCGTACTAGCGGGGGGAGGTGAGCAGTTCTTC. It yields the protein CASRPVLAGGGEQFF.

The chain carries TRBV19 and TRBJ2-7, with 9 bases that match TRBD1. Germline lookup yields CDR1 LNHDA and CDR2 SQIVND (reference sequence). V lost 3 bases, J lost 5 bases, and 5 bases stayed unmatched. This CDR3 contains 14 residues. CDR3 in DNA: TGTGCCAGTAGTATGGACAGGGGTCGGGACGAGCAGTACTTC. It codes for CASSMDRGRDEQYF.

The chain has TRBV11-2 and TRBJ1-3; 8 bases are a match to TRBD1. The CDR3 spans 15 residues. V gave up 4 bases and J gave up 0 bases; unmatched junction bases: 2. The germline V gene has CDR1 SGHAT and CDR2 FQNNGV. The CDR3 protein is CASSSQGASGNTIYF. The CDR3 nucleotides are TGTGCCAGCAGCTCCCAGGGGGCCTCTGGAAACACCATATATTTT.

The gene calls are TRBV10-3 and TRBJ2-1; 9 nucleotides align to TRBD1. The ends lost 2 bases at V and 5 bases at J; junction bases unmatched: 13. Germline V CDR1 and CDR2: ENHRY, SYGVKD. The CDR3 is made up of 18 amino acids. CDR3 sequence reads: CAISERRQGGWLDNEQFF. The CDR3 nucleotides read TGTGCCATCAGTGAGAGGAGACAGGGGGGGTGGCTCGACAATGAGCAGTTCTTC.

This chain links TRBV29-1 with TRBJ1-5, with 7 bases lining up with TRBD1. This CDR3 comprises 16 residues. With 6 bases clipped from V and 3 bases from J, the junction kept 14 bases outside the gene matches. CDR1 is SQVTM, CDR2 ANQGSEA, per germline. Here the CDR3 reads CSVCSRWTGFNQPQHF. The DNA for the CDR3 is TGCAGCGTCTGTTCTCGATGGACAGGCTTCAATCAGCCCCAGCATTTT.

The chain joins TRBV5-1 to TRBJ2-7; 7 bases are a match to TRBD2. Per the germline V gene, CDR1 is SGHRS and CDR2 is YFSETQ. The CDR3 extends over 15 amino acids. V shed 7 bases and J 7 bases; nucleotides not matched to a gene: 17. CDR3 loop: CASQGGDRSIEEQYF. The CDR3 DNA follows: TGCGCCAGCCAGGGAGGGGACCGATCTATTGAAGAGCAGTACTTC.

The chain carries TRBV5-1 and TRBJ1-1; 7 bases are a match to TRBD1. CDR1 is SGHRS, CDR2 YFSETQ, per germline. This CDR3 is 13 amino acids long. After removal of 0 bases from V and 6 bases from J, the junction contained 2 bases not matched to a gene. In DNA form, the CDR3 reads TGCGCCAGCAGCTTGGGACAGGGAGCTGAAGCTTTCTTT. It specifies CASSLGQGAEAFF.

This chain connects TRBV5-6 to TRBJ1-5; no clear D gene. The CDR3 contains 14 residues. Germline values: CDR1 SGHDT, CDR2 YYEEEE. Trimming shortened V by 0 bases and J by 1 base, and 5 bases separated the two germline ends. The CDR3 DNA sequence: TGTGCCAGCAGCTTGGTGGGCAGCAATCAGCCCCAGCATTTT. Protein product: CASSLVGSNQPQHF.

The rearrangement uses TRBV19 and TRBJ1-6; D unresolved. Trimming removed 7 bases from V and 9 bases from J, with 13 bases in between. CDR3 length: 13 residues. The germline V gene has CDR1 LNHDA and CDR2 SQIVND (reference sequence). This CDR3 reads CASIGEVGSPLHF. For the CDR3, the DNA is TGTGCCAGTATCGGGGAGGTGGGTTCACCCCTCCACTTT. Full variable domain (missing parts from reference TRBV19 and TRBJ1-6): DGGITQSPKYLFRKEGQNVTLSCEQNLNHDAMYWYRQDPGQGLRLIYYSQIVNDFQKGDIAEGYSVSREKKESFPLTVTSAQKNPTAFYLCASIGEVGSPLHFGNGTRLTVT.

The rearrangement joins TRBV6-6 to TRBJ2-7; TRBD1 matches at 10 bases. V shed 6 bases, J shed 1 base, and the junction held 3 bases outside the gene matches. The CDR3 contains 14 residues. The germline V gene has CDR1 MNHNY and CDR2 SVGAGI (reference sequence). The CDR3 is CASSPGQGSYEQYF. CDR3 nucleotide sequence: TGTGCCAGCAGCCCGGGACAGGGGTCCTACGAGCAGTACTTC.

This rearrangement joins TRBV18 to TRBJ1-1; D is perhaps TRBD1 (5 bases). This CDR3 spans 13 amino acids. Germline lookup yields CDR1 KGHSH and CDR2 LQKENI. The V and J ends lost 2 bases and 4 bases respectively, with 8 bases between them. In nucleotides, the CDR3 is TGTGCCAGCTCACCAGCCGGGGGCACTGAAGCTTTCTTT. It encodes CASSPAGGTEAFF. Combining the CDR3 with reference TRBV18 and TRBJ1-1 gives the whole variable domain NAGVMQNPRHLVRRRGQEARLRCSPMKGHSHVYWYRQLPEEGLKFMVYLQKENIIDESGMPKERFSAEFPKEGPSILRIQQVVRGDSAAYFCASSPAGGTEAFFGQGTRLTVV.

CDR3 in amino acids: CASSLADDAAPDTQYF. CDR3 DNA sequence: TGTGCCAGCAGCTTAGCCGATGATGCGGCCCCAGATACGCAGTATTTT. The chain has TRBV7-2 and TRBJ2-3; D gene ambiguous. Germline CDR1 reads SGHTA; CDR2 reads FQGNSA. The CDR3 runs to 16 residues. The V end was cut by 0 bases, the J end by 4 bases, with 14 bases between.

This clone was detected once. The chain carries TRBV5-1 and TRBJ2-1; D is unresolved. Trimming took 0 bases from V and 0 from J, leaving 10 bases between them. CDR3 length: 16 amino acids. From germline, CDR1 is SGHRS and CDR2 YFSETQ. Here the CDR3 reads CASSLEGQSSYNEQFF. As DNA, the CDR3 is TGCGCCAGCAGCTTGGAGGGCCAGAGCTCCTACAATGAGCAGTTCTTC.

The chain is built from TRBV19 and TRBJ2-7, with D possibly TRBD2 on 6 matching bases. Per the germline V gene, CDR1 is LNHDA and CDR2 is SQIVND (reference sequence). CDR3 size: 11 residues. V shed 6 bases and J shed 9 bases, with 12 bases lying between them. This CDR3 is CASSGGIRQYF. As DNA, the CDR3 is TGTGCCAGTAGCGGGGGTATTCGGCAGTACTTC.

V gene TRBV6-5 combines with J gene TRBJ1-2; D ambiguous. This CDR3 has 11 amino acids. V lost 6 bases and J lost 5, with 7 bases in between. The germline V gene has CDR1 MNHEY and CDR2 SVGAGI. Here the CDR3 DNA reads TGTGCCAGCAGCCAACTATATGGCTACACCTTC. Its translation is CASSQLYGYTF.

The V and J genes are TRBV19 and TRBJ1-2, with D possibly being TRBD1 (5 bases). The germline V and J ends were trimmed by 7 bases and 0 bases, with 15 bases remaining between them. The CDR3 extends over 15 amino acids. Germline CDR1 is LNHDA and CDR2 is SQIVND (reference sequence). CDR3 sequence: CASMDGDRTNYGYTF. The CDR3 DNA sequence: TGTGCCAGTATGGACGGGGACCGAACTAACTATGGCTACACCTTC.

The genes are TRBV7-3 and TRBJ1-3, with unresolved D. This CDR3 has 14 residues. Trimming pared 5 bases from V and 2 bases from J, leaving 10 bases between. Looked up from germline, CDR1 is SGHTA and CDR2 is FQGTGA. CDR3 protein: CASSPNGPGNTIYF. CDR3 nucleotides: TGTGCCAGCAGCCCTAACGGACCTGGAAACACCATATATTTT.

This rearrangement joins TRBV7-2 to TRBJ2-7, with D unresolved. Germline V gene sequence: CDR1 SGHTA, CDR2 FQGNSA. Deletions cut 5 bases from V and 3 bases from J, with 5 bases between. This CDR3 spans 11 amino acids. The CDR3: CASSRFYEQYF. The CDR3 coding sequence is TGTGCCAGCAGCAGGTTCTACGAGCAGTACTTC.

The rearrangement uses TRBV5-1 and TRBJ2-5; 7 nucleotides line up with TRBD1. V shed 3 bases and J 2 bases; nucleotides not matched to a gene: 4. Germline assignment: CDR1 SGHRS and CDR2 YFSETQ. There are 14 residues in the CDR3. CDR3 amino acids: CASSWGQQQETQYF. The DNA of the CDR3 is TGCGCCAGCAGCTGGGGACAGCAACAAGAGACCCAGTACTTC.

The chain uses TRBV7-2 and TRBJ1-2; D not resolved. CDR1 and CDR2 from the germline V gene are SGHTA and FQGNSA. The CDR3 has 14 residues. V was shortened by 0 bases and J by 4 bases, with 9 bases between the two germline ends. The CDR3 is CASSLAVESYGYTF. DNA for the CDR3: TGTGCCAGCAGCTTAGCGGTGGAGAGCTATGGCTACACCTTC.

The CDR3 is CASSPGDRVNYGYTF. CDR3 in DNA: TGTGCCAGCAGCCCCGGGGACAGGGTCAACTATGGCTACACCTTC. V is TRBV11-1 and J is TRBJ1-2; 9 positions match TRBD1. The CDR3 spans 15 residues. J gave up 2 bases and V 5 bases, and 6 bases lay outside the gene matches. The germline V gene has CDR1 SGHAT and CDR2 FQDESV (reference sequence).